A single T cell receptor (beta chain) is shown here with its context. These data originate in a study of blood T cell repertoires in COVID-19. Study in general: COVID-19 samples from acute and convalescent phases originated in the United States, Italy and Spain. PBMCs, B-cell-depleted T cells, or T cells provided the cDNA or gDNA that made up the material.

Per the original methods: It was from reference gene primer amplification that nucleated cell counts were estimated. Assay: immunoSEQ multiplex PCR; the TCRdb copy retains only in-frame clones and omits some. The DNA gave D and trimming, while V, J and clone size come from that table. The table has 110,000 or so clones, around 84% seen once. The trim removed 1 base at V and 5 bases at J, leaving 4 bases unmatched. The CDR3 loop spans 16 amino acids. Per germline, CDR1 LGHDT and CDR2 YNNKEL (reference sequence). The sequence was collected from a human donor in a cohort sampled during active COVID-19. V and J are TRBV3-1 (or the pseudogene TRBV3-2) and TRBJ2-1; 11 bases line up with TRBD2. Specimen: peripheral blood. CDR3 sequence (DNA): TGTGCCAGCAGCCAAGGCTCTAGCGGGGGGAACAATGAGCAGTTCTTC. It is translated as CASSQGSSGGNNEQFF.